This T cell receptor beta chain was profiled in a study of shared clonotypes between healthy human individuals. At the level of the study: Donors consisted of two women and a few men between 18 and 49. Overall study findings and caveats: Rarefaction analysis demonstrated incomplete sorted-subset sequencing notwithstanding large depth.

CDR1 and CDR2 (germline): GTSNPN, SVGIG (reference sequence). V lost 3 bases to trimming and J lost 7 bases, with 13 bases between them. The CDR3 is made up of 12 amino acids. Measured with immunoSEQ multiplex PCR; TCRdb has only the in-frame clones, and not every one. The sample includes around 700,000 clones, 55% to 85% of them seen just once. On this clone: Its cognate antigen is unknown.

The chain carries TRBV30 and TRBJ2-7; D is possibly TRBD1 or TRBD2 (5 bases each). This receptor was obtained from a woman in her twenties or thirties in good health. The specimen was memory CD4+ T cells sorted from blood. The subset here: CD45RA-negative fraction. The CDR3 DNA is TGTGCCTGGAGCGGGACGTACGGGGAGCAGTACTTC. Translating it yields CAWSGTYGEQYF.